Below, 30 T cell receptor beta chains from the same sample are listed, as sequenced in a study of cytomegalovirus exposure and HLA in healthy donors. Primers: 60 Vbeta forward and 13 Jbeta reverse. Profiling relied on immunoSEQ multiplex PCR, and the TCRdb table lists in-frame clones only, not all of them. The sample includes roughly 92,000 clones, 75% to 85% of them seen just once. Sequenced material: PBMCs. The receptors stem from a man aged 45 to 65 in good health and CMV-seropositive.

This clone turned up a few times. The CDR3 nucleotides are TGCGCCAGCAGTACCCGGGGAGGGGCGGTCGGGGAGCTGTTTTTT. Its protein is CASSTRGGAVGELFF. The genes are TRBV5-1 and TRBJ2-2; the match to TRBD2 covers 7 bases. The CDR3 consists of 15 residues. Germline loops: CDR1 SGHRS, CDR2 YFSETQ. V was pared by 5 bases and J by 7 bases, with 11 bases of the junction left unmatched.

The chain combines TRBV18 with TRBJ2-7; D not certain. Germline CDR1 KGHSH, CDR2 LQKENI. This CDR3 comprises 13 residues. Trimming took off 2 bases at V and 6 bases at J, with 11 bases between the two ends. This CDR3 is CASSPEYLREQYF. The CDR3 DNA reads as TGTGCCAGCTCACCAGAGTACCTTCGCGAGCAGTACTTC. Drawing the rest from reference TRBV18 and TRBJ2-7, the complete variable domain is NAGVMQNPRHLVRRRGQEARLRCSPMKGHSHVYWYRQLPEEGLKFMVYLQKENIIDESGMPKERFSAEFPKEGPSILRIQQVVRGDSAAYFCASSPEYLREQYFGPGTRLTVT.

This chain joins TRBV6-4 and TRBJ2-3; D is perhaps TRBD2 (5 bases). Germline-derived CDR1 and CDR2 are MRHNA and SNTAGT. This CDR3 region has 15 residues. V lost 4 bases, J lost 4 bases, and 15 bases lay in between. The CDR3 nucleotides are TGTGCCAGCAGTGCCGATGTCGGGAAGGCAGATACGCAGTATTTT. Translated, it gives CASSADVGKADTQYF.

Written as DNA, the CDR3 is TGTGCCAGCAGCACGGCTAGCGGGTCTGGTGTGACGCAGTATTTT. Its translation is CASSTASGSGVTQYF. The genes are TRBV7-2 and TRBJ2-3; 8 nucleotides line up with TRBD2. The length of the CDR3 is 15 residues. J was trimmed by 9 bases and V by 5 bases; bases with no gene match: 13. The germline CDR1 and CDR2 sequences are SGHTA and FQGNSA.

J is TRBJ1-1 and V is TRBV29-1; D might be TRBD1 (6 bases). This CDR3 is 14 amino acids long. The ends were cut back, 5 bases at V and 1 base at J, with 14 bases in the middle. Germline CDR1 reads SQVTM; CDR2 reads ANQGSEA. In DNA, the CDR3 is TGCAGCGTTCAGGGCCCGGGACAGAACACTGAAGCTTTCTTT. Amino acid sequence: CSVQGPGQNTEAFF.

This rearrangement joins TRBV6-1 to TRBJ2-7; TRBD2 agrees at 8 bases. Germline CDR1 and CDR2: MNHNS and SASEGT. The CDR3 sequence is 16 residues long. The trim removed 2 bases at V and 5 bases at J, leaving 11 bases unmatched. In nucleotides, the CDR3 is TGTGCCAGCAGTGAAACGCGGCGGGAGGTTCGGCACGAGCAGTACTTC. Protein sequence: CASSETRREVRHEQYF.

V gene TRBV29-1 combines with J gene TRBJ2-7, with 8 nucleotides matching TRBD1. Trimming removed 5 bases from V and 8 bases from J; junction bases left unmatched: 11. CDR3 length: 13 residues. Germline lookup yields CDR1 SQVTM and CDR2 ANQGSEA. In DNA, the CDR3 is TGCAGCGTTCAAGGACAGGGTGGGTTCAAGCAGTACTTC. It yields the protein CSVQGQGGFKQYF.

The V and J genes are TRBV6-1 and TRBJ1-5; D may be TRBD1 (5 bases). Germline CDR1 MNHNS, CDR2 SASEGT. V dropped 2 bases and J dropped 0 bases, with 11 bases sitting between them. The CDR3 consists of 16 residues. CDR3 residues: CASSELGGFSNQPQHF. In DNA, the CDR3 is TGTGCCAGCAGTGAATTGGGGGGATTTAGCAATCAGCCCCAGCATTTT.

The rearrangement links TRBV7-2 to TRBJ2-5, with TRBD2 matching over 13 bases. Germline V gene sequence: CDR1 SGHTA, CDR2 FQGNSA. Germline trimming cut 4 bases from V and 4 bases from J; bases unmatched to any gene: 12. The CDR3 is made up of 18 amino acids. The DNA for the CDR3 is TGTGCCAGCAGCTCCACCCTACTAGCGGGAGGGGGTGGAGAGACCCAGTACTTC. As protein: CASSSTLLAGGGGETQYF.

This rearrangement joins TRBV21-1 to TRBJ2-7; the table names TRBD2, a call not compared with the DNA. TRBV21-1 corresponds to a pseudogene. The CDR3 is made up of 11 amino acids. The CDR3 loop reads CASSKGGGAGV. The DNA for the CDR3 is TGTGCCAGCAGCAAAGGAGGGGGGGCAGGTGTC.

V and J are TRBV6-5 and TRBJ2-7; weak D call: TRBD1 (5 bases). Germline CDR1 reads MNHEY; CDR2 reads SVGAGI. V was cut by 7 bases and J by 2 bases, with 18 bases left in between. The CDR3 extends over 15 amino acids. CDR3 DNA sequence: TGTGCCAGCAACTCCCTAGGGGTAGCCCCCTACGAGCAGTACTTC. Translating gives CASNSLGVAPYEQYF.

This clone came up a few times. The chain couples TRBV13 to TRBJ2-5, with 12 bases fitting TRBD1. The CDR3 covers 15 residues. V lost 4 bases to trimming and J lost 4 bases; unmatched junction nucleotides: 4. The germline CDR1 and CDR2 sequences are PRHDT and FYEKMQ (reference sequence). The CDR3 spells CASSWGQGAGETQYF. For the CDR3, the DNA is TGTGCCAGCAGCTGGGGACAGGGGGCAGGAGAGACCCAGTACTTC.

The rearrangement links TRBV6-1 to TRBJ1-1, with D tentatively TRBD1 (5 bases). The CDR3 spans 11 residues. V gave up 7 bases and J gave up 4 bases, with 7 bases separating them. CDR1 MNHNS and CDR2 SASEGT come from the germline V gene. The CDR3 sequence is CASITGTEAFF. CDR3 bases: TGTGCCAGCATTACAGGCACTGAAGCTTTCTTT.

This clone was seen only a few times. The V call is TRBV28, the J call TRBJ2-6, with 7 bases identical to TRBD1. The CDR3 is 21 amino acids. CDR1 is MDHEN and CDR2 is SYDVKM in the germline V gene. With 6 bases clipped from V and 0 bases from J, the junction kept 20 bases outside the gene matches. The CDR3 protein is CASSSNWDRSFRYSGANVLTF. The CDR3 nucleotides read TGTGCCAGCAGCTCCAACTGGGACAGATCTTTCCGCTACTCTGGGGCCAACGTCCTGACTTTC.

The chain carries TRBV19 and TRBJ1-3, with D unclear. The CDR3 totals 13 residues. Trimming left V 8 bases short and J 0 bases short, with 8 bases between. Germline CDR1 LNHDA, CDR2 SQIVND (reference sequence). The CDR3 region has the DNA TGTGCCAGTCCCCCTCCCTCTGGAAACACCATATATTTT. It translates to CASPPPSGNTIYF.

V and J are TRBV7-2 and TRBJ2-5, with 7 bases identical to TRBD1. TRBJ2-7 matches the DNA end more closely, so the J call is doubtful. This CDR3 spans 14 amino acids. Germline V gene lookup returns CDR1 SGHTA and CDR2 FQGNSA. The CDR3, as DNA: TGTGCCAGCAGGATGGGGACAGTTTCCTACGAGCAGTACTTC. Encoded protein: CASRMGTVSYEQYF.

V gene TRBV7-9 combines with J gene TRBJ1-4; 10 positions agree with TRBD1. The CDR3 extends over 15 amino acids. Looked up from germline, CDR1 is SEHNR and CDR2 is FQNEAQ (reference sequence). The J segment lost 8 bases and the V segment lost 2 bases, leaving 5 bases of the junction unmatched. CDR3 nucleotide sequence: TGTGCCAGCAGCTTAATGGGACAGGGGAGCGAAAAACTGTTTTTT. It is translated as CASSLMGQGSEKLFF.

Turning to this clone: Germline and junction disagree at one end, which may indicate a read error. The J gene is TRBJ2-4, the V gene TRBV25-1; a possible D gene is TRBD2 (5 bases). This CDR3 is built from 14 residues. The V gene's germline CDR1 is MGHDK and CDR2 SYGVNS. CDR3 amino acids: CASSGALAKNSQYF. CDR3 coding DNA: TGTGCCAGCAGTGGAGCGCTAGCCAAAAACAGTCAGTACTTC.

In DNA form, the CDR3 reads TGTGCCAGTAGTAGACGGAGCAACTATGGCTACACCTTC. It yields the protein CASSRRSNYGYTF. The J gene is TRBJ1-2, the V gene TRBV19; D not resolved. The CDR3 spans 13 residues. V was pared by 4 bases and J by 2 bases, with 8 bases between. The germline V gene has CDR1 LNHDA and CDR2 SQIVND (reference sequence). Looking up the rest from reference TRBV19 and TRBJ1-2 gives the full variable domain: DGGITQSPKYLFRKEGQNVTLSCEQNLNHDAMYWYRQDPGQGLRLIYYSQIVNDFQKGDIAEGYSVSREKKESFPLTVTSAQKNPTAFYLCASSRRSNYGYTFGSGTRLTVV.

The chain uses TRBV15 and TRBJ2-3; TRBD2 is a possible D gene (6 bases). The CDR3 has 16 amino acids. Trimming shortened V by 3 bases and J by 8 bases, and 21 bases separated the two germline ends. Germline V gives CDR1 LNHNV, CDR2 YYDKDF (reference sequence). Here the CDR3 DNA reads TGTGCCACCAGCAGGGGGGGTAGCGGCGCTTTTGTTACGCAGTATTTT. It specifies CATSRGGSGAFVTQYF.

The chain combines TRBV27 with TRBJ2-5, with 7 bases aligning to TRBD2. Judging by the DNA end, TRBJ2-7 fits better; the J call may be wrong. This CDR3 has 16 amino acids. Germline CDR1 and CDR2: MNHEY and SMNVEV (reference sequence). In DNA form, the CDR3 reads TGTGCCAGCAGTCGCGAGTCTAGCGGATCCCCTTACGAGCAGTACTTC. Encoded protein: CASSRESSGSPYEQYF.

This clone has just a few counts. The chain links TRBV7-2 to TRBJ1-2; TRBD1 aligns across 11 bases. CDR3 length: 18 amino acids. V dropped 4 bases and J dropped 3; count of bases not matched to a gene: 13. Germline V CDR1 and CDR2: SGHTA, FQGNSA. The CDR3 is CASSSLTLRDRGYYGYTF. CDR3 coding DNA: TGTGCCAGCAGCTCACTAACTTTACGGGACAGGGGGTACTATGGCTACACCTTC.

The CDR3, as DNA: TGTGCCTGGAGTGAACGAGGGACAGACCCTAGGGGGATGGACAGTCAGTACTTC. Protein product: CAWSERGTDPRGMDSQYF. V and J are TRBV30 and TRBJ2-4; TRBD1 aligns across 7 bases. In germline, CDR1 is GTSNPN, CDR2 SVGIG (reference sequence). The CDR3 is 18 amino acids. V shed 1 base, J shed 12 bases, and the junction held 24 bases outside the gene matches.

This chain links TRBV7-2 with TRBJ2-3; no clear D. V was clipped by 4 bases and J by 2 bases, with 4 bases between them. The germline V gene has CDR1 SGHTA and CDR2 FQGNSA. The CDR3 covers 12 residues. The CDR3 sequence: CASSSVTDTQYF. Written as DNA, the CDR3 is TGTGCCAGCAGCTCGGTCACAGATACGCAGTATTTT.

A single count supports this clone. The CDR3 DNA sequence: TGCGCCAGCAGCTTGGAAGGTGCGGGGGGGGATGAAAAACTGTTTTTT. As protein: CASSLEGAGGDEKLFF. This chain connects TRBV5-1 to TRBJ1-4, with a weak D call TRBD1 (5 bases). From germline, CDR1 is SGHRS and CDR2 YFSETQ. The V end was cut by 0 bases, the J end by 6 bases, with 15 bases between. The CDR3 loop spans 16 amino acids.

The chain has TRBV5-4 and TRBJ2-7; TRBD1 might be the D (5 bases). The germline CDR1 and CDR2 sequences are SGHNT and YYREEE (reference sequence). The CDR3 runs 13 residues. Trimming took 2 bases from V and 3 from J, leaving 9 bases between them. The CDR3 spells CASSLGADYEQYF. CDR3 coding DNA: TGTGCCAGCAGCTTAGGGGCAGACTACGAGCAGTACTTC.

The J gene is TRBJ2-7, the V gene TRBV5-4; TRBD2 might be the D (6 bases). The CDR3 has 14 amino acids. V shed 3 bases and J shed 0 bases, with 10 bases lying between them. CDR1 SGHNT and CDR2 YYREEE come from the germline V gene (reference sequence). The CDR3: CASSSSGLSYEQYF. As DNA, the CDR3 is TGTGCCAGCAGCTCCTCGGGACTCTCCTACGAGCAGTACTTC.

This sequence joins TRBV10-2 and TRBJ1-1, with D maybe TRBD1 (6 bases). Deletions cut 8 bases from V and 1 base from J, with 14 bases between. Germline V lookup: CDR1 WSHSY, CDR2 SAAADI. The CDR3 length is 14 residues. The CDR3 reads CASGLTGGNTEAFF. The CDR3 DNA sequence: TGCGCCAGCGGTCTGACAGGAGGGAACACTGAAGCTTTCTTT.

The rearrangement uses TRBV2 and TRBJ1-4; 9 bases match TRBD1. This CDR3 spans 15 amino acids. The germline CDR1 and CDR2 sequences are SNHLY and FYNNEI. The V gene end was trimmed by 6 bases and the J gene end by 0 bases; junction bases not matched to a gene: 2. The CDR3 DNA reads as TGTGCCAGCAGGGACAGGGGTGCAACTAATGAAAAACTGTTTTTT. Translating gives CASRDRGATNEKLFF.

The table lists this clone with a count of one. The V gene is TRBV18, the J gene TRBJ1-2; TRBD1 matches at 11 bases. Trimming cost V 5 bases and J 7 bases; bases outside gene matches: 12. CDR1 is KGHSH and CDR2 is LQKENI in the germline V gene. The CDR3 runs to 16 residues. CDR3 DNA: TGTGCCAGCTCATTGTCCGGGGACAGGGGGATTCGTGGCTACACCTTC. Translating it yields CASSLSGDRGIRGYTF.